This entry concerns a single TCR beta chain. The source of the sample is a study of molecular identifiers for immune sequencing clone quantification. Via MiXCR, TCRdb re-called the PCR reads, giving one row per CDR3 protein. The table includes some 580,000 distinct CDR3 sequences, roughly 23% detected once. Trimming took off 6 bases at V and 4 bases at J, with 16 bases between the two ends. This CDR3 comprises 15 residues. Sequencing input: naive CD8+ T cells from blood, with Jurkat cell RNA spiked in. Subset noted: FACS-sorted CD8+CD4-CCR7+CD45RA+ naive T cells. V is TRBV23-1 and J is TRBJ2-1; D call uncertain. Being an ORF, TRBV23-1 has a function that is uncertain. This clonotype was sampled from a human donor in good health. Some libraries in this study had Jurkat cell RNA spiked in. The CDR3 sequence: CASSHNRSRYNEQFF. The CDR3, as DNA: TGCGCCAGCAGCCACAATCGGAGTAGATACAATGAGCAGTTCTTC.